The source of this TCR beta chain is a study of PD-1 blockade in mismatch repair-deficient tumors. Study results and caveats: Tumor-resident clones, often undetectable pretreatment in blood, expanded then contracted after pembrolizumab.

The repertoire was sequenced with immunoSEQ multiplex PCR; TCRdb's copy has only in-frame clones and lacks some. The sample records tens of thousands of clones, about 83% being singletons. PCR or immunohistochemistry showed mismatch repair deficiency in every enrolled patient. TCR sequencing covered three patients who responded to pembrolizumab. Between the trimmed V and J ends, which lost 0 bases and 4 bases, there was a span of 2 bases. CDR1 is SGHNT, CDR2 YYREEE, per germline (reference sequence). CDR3 length equals 12 residues. With respect to this clone: Its matching antigen is unknown.

The receptor's source is an adult with mismatch repair-deficient cancer. Here the sequenced sample was peripheral blood, taken 2 weeks after starting pembrolizumab. The rearrangement links TRBV5-4 to TRBJ1-3, with D hard to call. The CDR3 here is CASSLGGNTIYF. DNA of the CDR3: TGTGCCAGCAGCTTGGGGGGAAACACCATATATTTT.